Listed below are T cell receptor beta chains from one sample, sequenced in a study of identical twins' blood T cells. TCRdb re-analysed the 5' RACE reads in MiXCR, keeping a single row per CDR3 protein. The profile shows around 380,000 distinct CDR3 sequences, 28% of them singletons. Sequencing was carried out using PBMCs. The source is a woman aged 18-50 years in good health. Each CDR3 is given with its conserved first and last residue. D genes are given only for firm matches. Expanded clones are given a class, and other clones once, few, many or no size at all.

d_call cdr3_length j_call clone_size v_call cdr3_aa cdr3_nt
. 13 TRBJ2-7 . TRBV6-6 CASSYLPGGEQYF TGTGCCAGCAGTTACTTGCCCGGGGGAGAGCAGTACTTC
TRBD1 14 TRBJ1-1 few TRBV5-1 CASSSQGATTEAFF TGCGCCAGCAGCTCCCAGGGGGCGACCACTGAAGCTTTCTTT
. 18 TRBJ2-2 . TRBV18 CASSRVTSRRKATGELFF TGTGCCAGCTCAAGGGTCACTAGCAGACGGAAGGCCACCGGGGAGCTGTTTTTT
. 13 TRBJ2-7 . TRBV9 CASSVELEREQYF TGTGCCAGCAGCGTAGAGTTGGAGAGGGAGCAGTACTTC
. 12 TRBJ2-2 . TRBV7-2 CASSFETGELFF TGTGCCAGCAGCTTCGAGACCGGGGAGCTGTTTTTT
TRBD1 18 TRBJ1-2 few TRBV20-1 CSAYHRFRTGGADYGYTF TGCAGTGCTTACCATAGATTTCGGACAGGGGGCGCGGACTATGGCTACACCTTC
TRBD2 16 TRBJ2-1 few TRBV5-1 CASSLGLAGRSDEQFF TGCGCCAGCAGCTTGGGACTAGCGGGGAGGAGCGATGAGCAGTTCTTC
. 15 TRBJ1-2 . TRBV3-1 CASSQRQGLNYGYTF TGTGCCAGCAGCCAGCGGCAGGGCCTAAACTATGGCTACACCTTC
. 9 TRBJ2-3 few TRBV6-6 CASSDTQYF TGTGCCAGCTCGGATACGCAGTATTTT
. 13 TRBJ2-2 . TRBV10-3 CAIRGLDTGELFF TGTGCCATCAGGGGGCTCGACACCGGGGAGCTGTTTTTT
. 16 TRBJ1-3 . TRBV18 CASSLVPSSSGNTIYF TGTGCCAGCTCACTAGTCCCGTCTAGCTCTGGAAACACCATATATTTT
. 13 TRBJ2-3 . TRBV12-5 CASGSPYTDTQYF TGTGCTAGTGGTTCCCCCTACACAGATACGCAGTATTTT
. 14 TRBJ1-5 few TRBV15 CATSFPDPGQPQHF TGTGCCACCAGCTTTCCTGATCCGGGGCAGCCCCAGCATTTT
TRBD2 17 TRBJ2-3 many TRBV12-3/TRBV12-4 CASSPETSGRITDTQYF TGTGCCAGCAGTCCCGAGACTAGCGGGAGGATCACAGATACGCAGTATTTT
. 14 TRBJ1-6 . TRBV15 CATSRVSYNSPLHF TGTGCCACCAGCAGGGTATCCTATAATTCACCCCTCCACTTT
. 13 TRBJ1-1 . TRBV5-1 CASQGQMNTKAFF TGCGCCAGCCAAGGACAGATGAACACTAAAGCTTTCTTT
. 13 TRBJ1-2 . TRBV20-1 CSAYEDGVPGYTF TGCAGTGCTTATGAAGATGGGGTTCCTGGCTACACCTTC
. 14 TRBJ2-1 . TRBV6-2/TRBV6-3 CASAISDSYNEQFF TGTGCCAGCGCCATTAGCGACTCCTACAATGAGCAGTTCTTC
. 14 TRBJ1-5 . TRBV20-1 CSASIAYSNQPQHF TGCAGTGCTAGCATCGCCTATAGCAATCAGCCCCAGCATTTT
. 12 TRBJ2-7 few TRBV20-1 CSAGPITYEQYF TGCAGTGCTGGACCGATAACCTACGAGCAGTACTTC
TRBD1 15 TRBJ2-1 few TRBV6-1 CASRGDRWGDNEQFF TGTGCCAGCAGAGGGGACAGGTGGGGGGACAATGAGCAGTTCTTC
. 13 TRBJ1-1 . TRBV18 CASSPTGFTEAFF TGTGCCAGCTCACCGACAGGCTTCACTGAAGCTTTCTTT
. 11 TRBJ1-1 . TRBV6-2/TRBV6-3 CASFRGREAFF TGTGCCAGCTTCCGGGGGCGAGAAGCTTTCTTT
. 19 TRBJ1-5 . TRBV2 CASSTSSGRLIGSNQPQHF TGTGCCAGCAGTACGAGCAGCGGAAGGCTTATCGGTAGCAATCAGCCCCAGCATTTT
. 13 TRBJ1-4 . TRBV20-1 CSARGGLGEKLFF TGCAGTGCTAGAGGGGGTCTGGGCGAAAAACTGTTTTTT
TRBD1 13 TRBJ1-1 . TRBV3-1 CAGRRRGRGEAFF TGTGCCGGCAGGCGTAGGGGGCGCGGTGAAGCTTTCTTT